These 9 T cell receptor beta chains originate from one sample sequenced in a study of T cells in women clearing cervical HPV infection. Assay: immunoSEQ multiplex PCR; the TCRdb copy retains only in-frame clones and omits some. This sample's table reports some 40,000 clones. Material for sequencing was blood buffy coat. These receptors were obtained from a woman between 18 and 70 years old with a cervical HPV16 infection that either progressed to CIN3+ or cleared (not recorded which).

As concerns this clone: Read sequence stops 3 residues before the CDR3 end, and the germline J gene provides the missing end. This rearrangement joins TRBV20-1 to TRBJ2-5, with 11 bases aligning to TRBD2. The junction had 3 bases not matched to a gene; V was cut back by 6 bases and J by 3 bases. The CDR3 consists of 13 residues. From germline, CDR1 is DFQATT and CDR2 SNEGSKA (reference sequence). The DNA read from the CDR3 is TGCAGTGCGGGGACTAGCGGCAAAGAGACC. Amino acid sequence: CSAGTSGKET. The full CDR3 protein reads CSAGTSGKETQYF.

Concerning this clone itself: With the read ending 3 residues before the CDR3 end, the germline J gene is used to fill in that end. The rearrangement links TRBV7-2 to TRBJ1-1; no reliable D call. The CDR3 runs 11 residues. Germline V gene lookup returns CDR1 SGHTA and CDR2 FQGNSA. CDR3 protein: CASRLIYEAFF. CDR3 DNA, as far as it was read: TGTGCCAGCAGGCTAATCTACGAG.

About this clone itself: The CDR3 is cut off 3 residues early in the read; its end comes from the germline J gene. The chain is built from TRBV7-6 and TRBJ2-3; D possibly corresponds to TRBD1 (5 bases). Per germline, CDR1 SGHVS and CDR2 FNYEAQ. Trimming took 4 bases from V and 4 from J, leaving 21 bases between them. This CDR3 has 17 amino acids. The CDR3 here is CASSSSLSSLRADTQYF. The CDR3 DNA, read in part, is TGTGCCAGCAGCTCTTCCCTTAGCTCCCTCAGGGCAGATACG.

Points on this clone: The read ends 3 residues early relative to the CDR3; the germline J gene fills the gap. The V and J genes are TRBV20-1 and TRBJ2-7, with D possibly TRBD2 on 5 matching bases. Deletions cut 0 bases from V and 1 base from J, with 10 bases between. Germline V gene data show CDR1 as DFQATT and CDR2 as SNEGSKA (reference sequence). This CDR3 has 14 residues. The DNA read from the CDR3 is TGCAGTGCTAGAGAGGACTTAGAGTCCTACGAG. It codes for CSAREDLESYE. The CDR3 in full is CSAREDLESYEQYF.

Turning to this clone: The DNA ends 3 residues before the CDR3 does, and the rest of the CDR3 is filled in from the germline J gene. The chain recombines TRBV7-9 with TRBJ1-1, with D tentatively TRBD1 (6 bases). Germline CDR1 is SEHNR and CDR2 is FQNEAQ (reference sequence). With 5 bases removed from V and 7 bases from J, the gap between germline ends came to 14 bases. This CDR3 has 13 residues. The DNA read from the CDR3 is TGTGCCAGCAGCCTCGGCCGGGACAATGAA. Encoded protein: CASSLGRDNE. The full CDR3 sequence reads CASSLGRDNEAFF.

CDR3 in amino acids: CASRRLAGGYEQYF. Partial CDR3 DNA: TGTGCCAGCAGAAGACTAGCGGGGGGCTACGAG. The chain carries TRBV12-3 or TRBV12-4 and TRBJ2-7, with 13 bases that match TRBD2. The CDR3 end lies 3 residues beyond the end of the read and is filled in from the germline J gene. The CDR3 has 14 amino acids. The junction had 2 bases not matched to a gene; V was cut back by 6 bases and J by 3 bases.

Comment on this clone: The missing CDR3 end, 3 residues past where the read stops, is filled in from the germline J gene. The chain links TRBV19 to TRBJ1-5; D call uncertain. V was trimmed by 2 bases and J by 5 bases, leaving 4 bases between them. The length of the CDR3 is 12 residues. Germline loops: CDR1 LNHDA, CDR2 SQIVND (reference sequence). This CDR3 is CASSILDQPQHF. CDR3 bases read: TGTGCCAGTAGTATATTAGATCAGCCC.

Worth noting for this clone: The read is 3 residues too short to cover the CDR3 end, so that end is filled in from the germline J gene. The V gene is TRBV7-9, the J gene TRBJ1-2; D may be TRBD1 (6 bases). The CDR3 is made up of 14 amino acids. Germline V lookup: CDR1 SEHNR, CDR2 FQNEAQ (reference sequence). Partial CDR3 DNA: TGTGCCAGCAGCCCGCTCGCGGGGGGCTACGAC. Encoded protein: CASSPLAGGYD. The whole CDR3 sequence is CASSPLAGGYDYTF.

Details on this clone: The CDR3 extends 3 residues past the end of the read, so its final part is completed from the germline J gene. The genes are TRBV20-1 and TRBJ1-4; D might be TRBD1 (6 bases). The CDR3 loop spans 13 amino acids. Germline-derived CDR1 and CDR2 are DFQATT and SNEGSKA (reference sequence). Incomplete CDR3 DNA: TGCAGTGCTCACAGGGCTGGGGCCAACGTA. This gives the protein CSAHRAGANV. The entire CDR3 is CSAHRAGANVLFF.